These 3 T cell receptor beta chains originate from one sample sequenced in a study of cytomegalovirus exposure and HLA in healthy donors (dated by TCRdb to 2017 to 2019). Libraries were constructed by the immunoSEQ multiplex PCR assay. A mixture of 60 forward primers for TCR Vbeta segments and 13 reverse primers for TCR Jbeta segments was used in the multiplex PCR. TCRdb holds this immuneACCESS table with in-frame rearrangements only. Some clones are missing; in checked studies, unresolved V genes explain under half, and the rest has no known cause. For this sample the table gives approximately 90,000 clones, of which 75% were detected only once. Under 2.5% of the sample is held by the ten biggest clonotypes. The specimen sequenced was PBMCs. These receptors all come from a man aged 40-55 years in good health and CMV-seronegative.

The chain has TRBV9 and TRBJ2-7, with D possibly matching TRBD1 (6 bases). Germline-derived CDR1 and CDR2 are SGDLS and YYNGEE. This CDR3 has 15 amino acids. V was pared by 0 bases and J by 4 bases, with 14 bases between. The CDR3 DNA is TGTGCCAGCAGCGTAGGAATAGGGGGAGATTACGAGCAGTACTTC. Amino acids: CASSVGIGGDYEQYF. The entire variable domain, with the rest obtained from reference TRBV9 and TRBJ2-7, is as follows: DSGVTQTPKHLITATGQRVTLRCSPRSGDLSVYWYQQSLDQGLQFLIQYYNGEERAKGNILERFSAQQFPDLHSELNLSSLELGDSALYFCASSVGIGGDYEQYFGPGTRLTVT.

The rearrangement joins TRBV10-3 to TRBJ2-7, with 11 bases matching TRBD1. After removal of 7 bases from V and 2 bases from J, the junction contained 4 bases not matched to a gene. There are 14 residues in the CDR3. Germline loops: CDR1 ENHRY, CDR2 SYGVKD. Here the CDR3 DNA reads TGTGCCATCAAACCGGGACAGGGGGCCTACGAGCAGTACTTC. Its translation: CAIKPGQGAYEQYF.

This chain uses TRBV30 with TRBJ1-5; no firm D call. V dropped 1 base and J dropped 7 bases, with 11 bases sitting between them. The germline gives CDR1 GTSNPN, CDR2 SVGIG (reference sequence). The CDR3 is made up of 13 amino acids. The CDR3 region has the DNA TGTGCCTGGAGTGATATTTCGGAGCAGCCCCAGCATTTT. This gives the protein CAWSDISEQPQHF.